This entry lists 15 T cell receptor beta chains sequenced from one sample in a study of T cell changes during pregnancy in multiple sclerosis. TCRdb's table, derived via immunoSEQ multiplex PCR, lists solely in-frame clones and lacks some. The table records approximately 100,000 clones, approximately 91% of them present only once. Sequenced here: peripheral blood, sampled after pregnancy. The origin of the receptors is a female donor with multiple sclerosis, enrolled in a pregnancy study.

The chain combines TRBV14 with TRBJ2-5, with TRBD2 as a possible D gene (6 bases). The length of the CDR3 is 17 residues. The V end was cut by 3 bases, the J end by 4 bases, with 21 bases between. Germline V gene data show CDR1 as SGHDN and CDR2 as FVKESK. The CDR3 loop reads CASSQGRGVPFGETQYF. In nucleotides, the CDR3 is TGTGCCAGCAGCCAGGGGCGGGGAGTCCCGTTTGGAGAGACCCAGTACTTC.

This chain links TRBV5-1 with TRBJ1-2; D ambiguous. CDR1 is SGHRS, CDR2 YFSETQ, per germline. V was trimmed by 6 bases and J by 6 bases, leaving 18 bases between them. This CDR3 is 14 amino acids long. CDR3 region: CASKGSPGEDGYTF. For the CDR3, the DNA is TGCGCCAGCAAGGGTTCCCCCGGGGAGGATGGCTACACCTTC.

V and J are TRBV7-9 and TRBJ1-2; possibly TRBD1 for D (5 bases). Germline assignment: CDR1 SEHNR and CDR2 FQNEAQ (reference sequence). Trimming removed 3 bases at V and 7 bases at J, with 15 bases between. The CDR3 has 14 residues. CDR3 in amino acids: CASSFLGGEGGYTF. The CDR3 DNA sequence: TGTGCCAGCAGCTTTCTTGGGGGGGAAGGTGGCTACACCTTC.

J is TRBJ1-1 and V is TRBV20-1; weak D call: TRBD1 (6 bases). The CDR3 extends over 11 amino acids. V shed 3 bases and J shed 5 bases, with 7 bases lying between them. Germline CDR1 reads DFQATT; CDR2 reads SNEGSKA (reference sequence). For the CDR3, the DNA is TGCAGTGCTAGGCAGGGGACTGAAGCTTTCTTT. Its translation: CSARQGTEAFF.

The genes are TRBV11-2 and TRBJ1-4, with TRBD1 matching 8 bases. V shed 5 bases, J shed 5 bases, and the junction held 10 bases outside the gene matches. The CDR3 extends over 16 amino acids. Per the germline V gene, CDR1 is SGHAT and CDR2 is FQNNGV. CDR3 DNA: TGTGCCAGCAGCCCAGGAACAGGGGGGCGGAATGAAAAACTGTTTTTT. The encoded protein is CASSPGTGGRNEKLFF. The entire variable domain, with the rest obtained from reference TRBV11-2 and TRBJ1-4, is as follows: EAGVAQSPRYKIIEKRQSVAFWCNPISGHATLYWYQQILGQGPKLLIQFQNNGVVDDSQLPKDRFSAERLKGVDSTLKIQPAKLEDSAVYLCASSPGTGGRNEKLFFGSGTQLSVL.

The genes are TRBV4-1 and TRBJ1-1; 8 bases agree with TRBD1. The germline V gene encodes CDR1 MGHRA and CDR2 YSYEKL. The CDR3 length is 18 residues. V lost 3 bases to trimming and J lost 1 base; unmatched junction nucleotides: 13. The CDR3 DNA reads as TGCGCCAGCAGCCAGACGACCGTGGCAGGGGGCAGGAACACTGAAGCTTTCTTT. Its translation is CASSQTTVAGGRNTEAFF.

The chain combines TRBV11-2 with TRBJ1-1; weak D call: TRBD1 (6 bases). This CDR3 spans 15 amino acids. The V gene lost 1 base and the J gene lost 2 bases, with 11 bases spanning the gap. The V gene's germline CDR1 is SGHAT and CDR2 FQNNGV. The CDR3 spells CASSLVGAPNTEAFF. In DNA form, the CDR3 reads TGTGCCAGCAGCTTAGTGGGGGCACCTAACACTGAAGCTTTCTTT.

This clone has only a few counts. The chain employs TRBV5-6 and TRBJ1-5; the match to TRBD1 covers 8 bases. Trimming removed 3 bases from V and 5 bases from J; junction bases left unmatched: 1. CDR3 size: 13 residues. Germline V CDR1 and CDR2: SGHDT, YYEEEE. The CDR3 DNA follows: TGTGCCAGCAGCTACAGGGGGGATCAGCCCCAGCATTTT. Its protein product is CASSYRGDQPQHF.

The chain has TRBV27 and TRBJ1-2, with D maybe TRBD1 (6 bases). CDR3 size: 13 residues. The V gene's germline CDR1 is MNHEY and CDR2 SMNVEV (reference sequence). Between the trimmed V and J ends, which lost 4 bases and 4 bases, there was a span of 10 bases. The CDR3 reads CASSSGQTYGYTF. CDR3 nucleotides: TGTGCCAGCAGTTCCGGACAGACCTATGGCTACACCTTC.

The chain links TRBV19 to TRBJ1-1; D is unresolved. CDR3 length: 18 amino acids. V was pared by 3 bases and J by 0 bases, with 20 bases between. Germline CDR1 and CDR2: LNHDA and SQIVND (reference sequence). Here the CDR3 DNA reads TGTGCCAGTAGTATTGAACTAGGAACAGAATACATGAACACTGAAGCTTTCTTT. This encodes CASSIELGTEYMNTEAFF. Complete variable domain (other parts from reference TRBV19 and TRBJ1-1): DGGITQSPKYLFRKEGQNVTLSCEQNLNHDAMYWYRQDPGQGLRLIYYSQIVNDFQKGDIAEGYSVSREKKESFPLTVTSAQKNPTAFYLCASSIELGTEYMNTEAFFGQGTRLTVV.

The chain employs TRBV2 and TRBJ1-2; a weak D match, TRBD1 (5 bases). Germline CDR1 SNHLY, CDR2 FYNNEI. Trimming cost V 2 bases and J 6 bases, with 16 bases left between them. This CDR3 contains 15 residues. DNA of the CDR3: TGTGCCAGCAGTGAAAGGATCAGGGCTCGTGATGGCTACACCTTC. This codes for CASSERIRARDGYTF.

The rearrangement links TRBV6-1 to TRBJ1-2; D ambiguous. Trimming cost V 3 bases and J 7 bases, with 9 bases left between them. The CDR3 spans 12 residues. The germline gives CDR1 MNHNS, CDR2 SASEGT. The DNA for the CDR3 is TGTGCCAGCAGTGATGGGAGGACTGGCTACACCTTC. Its translation is CASSDGRTGYTF.

The chain has TRBV7-8 and TRBJ1-6; 9 bases line up with TRBD1. The CDR3 sequence is 18 residues long. The trim removed 4 bases at V and 7 bases at J, leaving 14 bases unmatched. Germline lookup yields CDR1 SGHVS and CDR2 FQNEAQ. The CDR3 is CASSSPKRQGGQNSPLHF. The CDR3 DNA reads TGTGCCAGCAGCTCCCCCAAGAGACAGGGGGGGCAAAATTCACCCCTCCACTTT. The full variable domain, in which reference TRBV7-8 and TRBJ1-6 provide the parts outside the CDR3, is GAGVSQSPRYKVAKRGQDVALRCDPISGHVSLFWYQQALGQGPEFLTYFQNEAQLDKSGLPSDRFFAERPEGSVSTLKIQRTQQEDSAVYLCASSSPKRQGGQNSPLHFGNGTRLTVT.

CDR3 bases: TGTGCCAGCCGCCCCGGGACAGGGGGAACTGAAGCTTTCTTT. Translation: CASRPGTGGTEAFF. This chain joins TRBV2 and TRBJ1-1, with 11 positions matching TRBD1. This CDR3 is built from 14 residues. V shed 8 bases and J 5 bases; nucleotides not matched to a gene: 7. Germline loops: CDR1 SNHLY, CDR2 FYNNEI. The full variable domain, in which reference TRBV2 and TRBJ1-1 provide the parts outside the CDR3, is EPEVTQTPSHQVTQMGQEVILRCVPISNHLYFYWYRQILGQKVEFLVSFYNNEISEKSEIFDDQFSVERPDGSNFTLKIRSTKLEDSAMYFCASRPGTGGTEAFFGQGTRLTVV.

The gene calls are TRBV6-4 and TRBJ2-3; 14 bases map to TRBD2. This CDR3 spans 16 amino acids. Germline CDR1 reads MRHNA; CDR2 reads SNTAGT. Trimming cost V 3 bases and J 7 bases; bases outside gene matches: 6. CDR3 sequence (DNA): TGTGCCAGCAGTGAGCACGGGACTAGCGGGGGATATACGCAGTATTTT. This codes for CASSEHGTSGGYTQYF.